Detailed here is one T cell receptor beta chain. The PCR had 60 Vbeta and 13 Jbeta primers. Profiling relied on immunoSEQ multiplex PCR, and the TCRdb table lists in-frame clones only, not all of them. The repertoire holds about 170,000 clones, with roughly 80% as singletons. These data originate in a study of cytomegalovirus exposure and HLA in healthy donors. The germline V gene encodes CDR1 SNHLY and CDR2 FYNNEI. The CDR3 has 16 amino acids. V was pared by 3 bases and J by 3 bases, with 15 bases between. The sequence came from a male donor in good health and CMV-seronegative. The V and J genes are TRBV2 and TRBJ1-5, with D unclear. Sequencing was performed on PBMCs. CDR3 sequence (DNA): TGTGCCAGCAGTGACCCCCCGGGAACAGTCAATCAGCCCCAGCATTTT. Translated, it gives CASSDPPGTVNQPQHF. Complete variable domain (other parts from reference TRBV2 and TRBJ1-5): EPEVTQTPSHQVTQMGQEVILRCVPISNHLYFYWYRQILGQKVEFLVSFYNNEISEKSEIFDDQFSVERPDGSNFTLKIRSTKLEDSAMYFCASSDPPGTVNQPQHFGDGTRLSIL.